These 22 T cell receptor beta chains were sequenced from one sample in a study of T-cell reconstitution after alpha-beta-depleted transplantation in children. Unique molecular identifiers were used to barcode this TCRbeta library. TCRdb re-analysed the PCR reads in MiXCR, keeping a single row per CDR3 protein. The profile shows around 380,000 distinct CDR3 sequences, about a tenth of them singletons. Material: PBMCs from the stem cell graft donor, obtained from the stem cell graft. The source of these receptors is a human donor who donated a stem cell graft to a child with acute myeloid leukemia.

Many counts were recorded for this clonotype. The CDR3 protein is CSVRRGGTGELFF. In DNA form, the CDR3 reads TGCAGCGTTCGACGAGGAGGCACCGGGGAGCTGTTTTTT. The rearrangement joins TRBV29-1 to TRBJ2-2; TRBD2 is a possible D gene (5 bases). Trimming pared 5 bases from V and 4 bases from J, leaving 11 bases between. Germline V gene sequence: CDR1 SQVTM, CDR2 ANQGSEA. The CDR3 is 13 amino acids.

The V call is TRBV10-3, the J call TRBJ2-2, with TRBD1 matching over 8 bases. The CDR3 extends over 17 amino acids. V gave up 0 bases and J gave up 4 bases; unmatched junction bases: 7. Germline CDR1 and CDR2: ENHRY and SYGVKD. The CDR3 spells CAISESVTGVGTGELFF. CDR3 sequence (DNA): TGTGCCATCAGTGAGTCGGTGACAGGGGTCGGCACCGGGGAGCTGTTTTTT.

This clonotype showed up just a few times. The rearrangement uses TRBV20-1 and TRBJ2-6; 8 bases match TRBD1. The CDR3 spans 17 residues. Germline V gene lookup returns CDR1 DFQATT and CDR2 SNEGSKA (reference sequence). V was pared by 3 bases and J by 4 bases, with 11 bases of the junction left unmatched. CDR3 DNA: TGCAGTGCTAGGAGGGACAGGTCTGAACCCGGGGCCAACGTCCTGACTTTC. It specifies CSARRDRSEPGANVLTF.

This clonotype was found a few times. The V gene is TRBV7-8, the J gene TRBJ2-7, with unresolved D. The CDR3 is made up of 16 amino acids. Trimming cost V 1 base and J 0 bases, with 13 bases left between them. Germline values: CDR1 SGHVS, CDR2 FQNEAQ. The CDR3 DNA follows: TGTGCCAGCAGCTTAGGTTCCCCCTTAAGCTCCTACGAGCAGTACTTC. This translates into CASSLGSPLSSYEQYF.

The CDR3 is CASTSGIEAFF. The CDR3 DNA reads as TGTGCCAGCACTTCGGGGATTGAAGCTTTCTTT. The chain carries TRBV11-2 and TRBJ1-1; D is undetermined. Germline V lookup: CDR1 SGHAT, CDR2 FQNNGV. V was cut by 7 bases and J by 7 bases, with 10 bases left in between. The CDR3 loop spans 11 amino acids.

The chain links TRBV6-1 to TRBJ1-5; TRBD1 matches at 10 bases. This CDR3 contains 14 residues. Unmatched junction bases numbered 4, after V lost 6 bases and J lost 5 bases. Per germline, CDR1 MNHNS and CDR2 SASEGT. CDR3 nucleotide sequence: TGTGCCAGCAGGGGTGGGACAGGGGATCAGCCCCAGCATTTT. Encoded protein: CASRGGTGDQPQHF.

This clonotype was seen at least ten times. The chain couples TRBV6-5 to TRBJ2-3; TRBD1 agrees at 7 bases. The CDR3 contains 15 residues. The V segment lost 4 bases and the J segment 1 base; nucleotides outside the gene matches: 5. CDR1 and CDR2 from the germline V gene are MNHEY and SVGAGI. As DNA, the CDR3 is TGTGCCAGCAGTTTTGGCACAGGGGGCACAGATACGCAGTATTTT. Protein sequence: CASSFGTGGTDTQYF.

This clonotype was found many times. CDR3 residues: CASSKAGGGSNEQFF. The DNA of the CDR3 is TGTGCCAGCAGCAAAGCTGGAGGGGGAAGCAATGAGCAGTTCTTC. The chain employs TRBV21-1 and TRBJ2-1; TRBD1 is taken as the D call from the table, unchecked against the DNA. TRBV21-1 is given as a pseudogene. The length of the CDR3 is 15 residues.

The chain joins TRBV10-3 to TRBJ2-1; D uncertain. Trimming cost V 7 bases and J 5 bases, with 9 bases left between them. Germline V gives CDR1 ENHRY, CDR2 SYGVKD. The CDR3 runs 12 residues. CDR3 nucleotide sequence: TGTGCCATCATTGGTAGGAACAATGAGCAGTTCTTC. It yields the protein CAIIGRNNEQFF.

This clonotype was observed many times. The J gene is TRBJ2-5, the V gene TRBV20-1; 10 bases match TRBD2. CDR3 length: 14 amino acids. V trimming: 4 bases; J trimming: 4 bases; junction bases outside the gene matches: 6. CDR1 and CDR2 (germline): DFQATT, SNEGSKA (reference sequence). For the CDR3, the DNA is TGCAGTGCTATTGGCCTAGCGGGGGCAGAGACCCAGTACTTC. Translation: CSAIGLAGAETQYF.

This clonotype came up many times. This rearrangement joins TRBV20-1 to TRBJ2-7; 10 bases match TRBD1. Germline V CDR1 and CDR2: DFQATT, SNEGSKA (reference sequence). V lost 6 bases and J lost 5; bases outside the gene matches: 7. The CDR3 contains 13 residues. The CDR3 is CSAKTGGFNEQYF. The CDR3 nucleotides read TGCAGTGCCAAGACAGGGGGCTTCAACGAGCAGTACTTC.

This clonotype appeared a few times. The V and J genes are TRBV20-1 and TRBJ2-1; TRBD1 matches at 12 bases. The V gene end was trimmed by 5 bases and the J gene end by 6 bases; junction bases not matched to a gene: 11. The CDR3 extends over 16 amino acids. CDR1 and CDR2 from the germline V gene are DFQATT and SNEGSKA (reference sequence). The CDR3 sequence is CSASLLRDRGLNEQFF. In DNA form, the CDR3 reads TGCAGTGCTTCCCTCCTCCGGGACAGGGGGCTCAATGAGCAGTTCTTC.

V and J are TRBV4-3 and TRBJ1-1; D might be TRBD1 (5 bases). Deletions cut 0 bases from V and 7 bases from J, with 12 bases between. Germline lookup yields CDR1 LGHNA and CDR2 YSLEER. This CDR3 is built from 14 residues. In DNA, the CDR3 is TGCGCCAGCAGCCAAGAAAACAGGAGAAATGAAGCTTTCTTT. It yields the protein CASSQENRRNEAFF.

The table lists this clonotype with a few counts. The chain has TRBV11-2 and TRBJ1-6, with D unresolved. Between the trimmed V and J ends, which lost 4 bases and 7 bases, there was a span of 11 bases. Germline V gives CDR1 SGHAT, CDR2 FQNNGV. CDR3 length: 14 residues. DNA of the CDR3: TGTGCCAGCAGCTCCAGCAATACCAATTCACCCCTCCACTTT. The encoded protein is CASSSSNTNSPLHF.

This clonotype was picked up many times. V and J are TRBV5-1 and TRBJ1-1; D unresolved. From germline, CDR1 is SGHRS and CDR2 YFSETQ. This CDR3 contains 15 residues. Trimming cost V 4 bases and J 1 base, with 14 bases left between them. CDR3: CASSLMWGGNTEAFF. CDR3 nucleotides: TGCGCCAGCAGCCTGATGTGGGGAGGGAACACTGAAGCTTTCTTT.

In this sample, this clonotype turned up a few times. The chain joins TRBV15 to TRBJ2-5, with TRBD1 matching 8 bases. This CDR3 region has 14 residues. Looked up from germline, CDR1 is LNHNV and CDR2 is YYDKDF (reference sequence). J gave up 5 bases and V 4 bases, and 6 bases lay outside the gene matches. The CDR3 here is CATSTGGVSETQYF. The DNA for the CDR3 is TGTGCCACCAGCACAGGGGGCGTAAGTGAGACCCAGTACTTC.

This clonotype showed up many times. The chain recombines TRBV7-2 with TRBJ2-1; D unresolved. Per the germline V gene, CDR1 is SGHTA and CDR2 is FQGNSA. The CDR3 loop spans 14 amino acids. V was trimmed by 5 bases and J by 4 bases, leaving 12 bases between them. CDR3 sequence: CASSQPPPYNEQFF. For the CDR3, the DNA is TGTGCCAGCAGCCAACCACCCCCATACAATGAGCAGTTCTTC.

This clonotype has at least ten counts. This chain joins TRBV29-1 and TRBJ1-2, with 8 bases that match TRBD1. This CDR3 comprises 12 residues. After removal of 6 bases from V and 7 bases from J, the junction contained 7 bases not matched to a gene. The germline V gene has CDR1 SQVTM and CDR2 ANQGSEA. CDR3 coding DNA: TGCAGCGTACCAGACAGGGGCGGTGGCTACACCTTC. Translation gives CSVPDRGGGYTF.

CDR3 sequence reads: CASRGGGPHEQFF. In nucleotides, the CDR3 is TGTGCCAGCAGGGGGGGAGGGCCCCATGAGCAGTTCTTC. The V call is TRBV3-1, the J call TRBJ2-1; 7 nucleotides agree with TRBD2. Germline V lookup: CDR1 LGHDT, CDR2 YNNKEL (reference sequence). There are 13 residues in the CDR3. Losses at the gene ends were 6 bases for V and 8 bases for J; bases not matched to a gene: 7.

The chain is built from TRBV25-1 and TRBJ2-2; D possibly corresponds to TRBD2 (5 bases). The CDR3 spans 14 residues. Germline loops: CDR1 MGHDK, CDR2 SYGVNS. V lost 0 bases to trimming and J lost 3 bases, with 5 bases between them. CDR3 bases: TGTGCCAGCAGTGAATACGGGGACACCGGGGAGCTGTTTTTT. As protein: CASSEYGDTGELFF.

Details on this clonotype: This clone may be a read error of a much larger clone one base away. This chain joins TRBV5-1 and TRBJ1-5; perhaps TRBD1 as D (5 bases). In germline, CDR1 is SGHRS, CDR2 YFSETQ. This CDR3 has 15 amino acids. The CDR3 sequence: CASSLQGVSNEPQHF. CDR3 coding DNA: TGCGCCAGCAGTCTTCAGGGTGTGAGCAATGAGCCCCAGCATTTT. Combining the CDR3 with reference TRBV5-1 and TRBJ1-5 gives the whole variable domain KAGVTQTPRYLIKTRGQQVTLSCSPISGHRSVSWYQQTPGQGLQFLFEYFSETQRNKGNFPGRFSGRQFSNSRSEMNVSTLELGDSALYLCASSLQGVSNEPQHFGDGTRLSIL.

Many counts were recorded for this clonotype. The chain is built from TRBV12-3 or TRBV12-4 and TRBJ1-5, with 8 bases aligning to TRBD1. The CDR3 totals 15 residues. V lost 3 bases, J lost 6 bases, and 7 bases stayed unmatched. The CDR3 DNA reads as TGTGCCAGCAGTTTTTTACAGGGGGATGGTCAGCCCCAGCATTTT. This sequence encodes CASSFLQGDGQPQHF.